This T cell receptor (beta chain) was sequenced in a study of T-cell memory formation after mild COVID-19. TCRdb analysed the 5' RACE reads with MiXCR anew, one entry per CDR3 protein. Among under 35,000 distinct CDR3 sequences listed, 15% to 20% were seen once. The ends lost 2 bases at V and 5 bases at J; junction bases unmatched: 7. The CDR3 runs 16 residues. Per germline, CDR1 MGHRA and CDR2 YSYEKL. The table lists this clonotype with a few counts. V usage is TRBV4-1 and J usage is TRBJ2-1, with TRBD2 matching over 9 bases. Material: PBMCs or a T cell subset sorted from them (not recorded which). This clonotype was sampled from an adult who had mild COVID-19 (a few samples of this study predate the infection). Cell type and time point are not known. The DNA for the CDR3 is TGCGCCAGCAGCCAACCCGGGACTAGCAGAGACAATGAGCAGTTCTTC. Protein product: CASSQPGTSRDNEQFF.